The clone carrying this TCR beta chain was seen a single time. A single base separates this from a much larger clone, so it may be a read error. The entry originates in a study of T-cell reconstitution after alpha-beta-depleted transplantation in children. Preparation of the TCRbeta library was carried out with unique molecular identifiers. From the PCR reads, TCRdb called clonotypes with MiXCR, one entry per CDR3 protein. The sample records roughly 610,000 distinct CDR3 sequences, roughly a tenth being singletons. The V gene lost 1 base and the J gene lost 1 base, with 7 bases spanning the gap. Germline CDR1 SEHNR, CDR2 FQNEAQ (reference sequence). This CDR3 region has 14 residues.

This TCR was sampled from a human donor who donated a stem cell graft to a child with acute myeloid leukemia. Sequencing used PBMCs from the stem cell graft donor, obtained from the stem cell graft. The chain employs TRBV7-9 and TRBJ1-1; D not resolved. Here the CDR3 DNA reads TGTGCCAGCAGCTTAGGCTTTGGGAACACTGAAGCTTTCTTT. Translation: CASSLGFGNTEAFF.